These 16 T cell receptor beta chains were all obtained from the same sample, sequenced in a study of blood T cell repertoires in COVID-19. Data came from immunoSEQ multiplex PCR; TCRdb stores just in-frame clones and leaves some out. There are more than 150,000 clones in the sample; about 87% occur only once, and just under 2.5% lies in the top ten. Sequencing was carried out using peripheral blood. The receptors come from a man aged 35-49 years with active or convalescent COVID-19.

V is TRBV29-1 and J is TRBJ2-2; 8 bases fit TRBD2. With 7 bases clipped from V and 3 bases from J, the junction kept 4 bases outside the gene matches. In germline, CDR1 is SQVTM, CDR2 ANQGSEA. The CDR3 runs 13 residues. The CDR3 spells CSAGGGYTGELFF. CDR3 coding DNA: TGCAGCGCCGGGGGGGGCTACACCGGGGAGCTGTTTTTT.

This clone was recorded once. The chain couples TRBV7-6 to TRBJ1-1, with D possibly TRBD1 on 6 matching bases. Trimming left V 4 bases short and J 7 bases short, with 13 bases between. Germline V CDR1 and CDR2: SGHVS, FNYEAQ. CDR3 size: 13 residues. For the CDR3, the DNA is TGTGCCAGCAGCTCAACAGGGAGCTTTGAAGCTTTCTTT. It codes for CASSSTGSFEAFF.

This chain uses TRBV11-2 with TRBJ1-3, with D unresolved. CDR1 is SGHAT and CDR2 is FQNNGV in the germline V gene. The CDR3 spans 13 residues. The germline V and J ends were trimmed by 1 base and 8 bases, with 9 bases remaining between them. This CDR3 is CASSLAPGDTIYF. The CDR3 region has the DNA TGTGCCAGCAGCTTAGCCCCGGGTGACACCATATATTTT.

This chain joins TRBV2 and TRBJ2-2, with a tentative D call TRBD1 (5 bases). This CDR3 spans 14 amino acids. Trimming took off 6 bases at V and 5 bases at J, with 13 bases between the two ends. Looked up from germline, CDR1 is SNHLY and CDR2 is FYNNEI. CDR3 region: CASRGALRTGELFF. CDR3 bases: TGTGCCAGCAGAGGGGCCCTGAGGACCGGGGAGCTGTTTTTT.

This clone was detected a few times. V usage is TRBV6-1 and J usage is TRBJ2-3, with 12 bases identical to TRBD2. CDR3 length: 15 amino acids. J lost 5 bases, V lost 3 bases, and 3 bases had no gene match. CDR1 and CDR2 (germline): MNHNS, SASEGT. The CDR3 here is CASSELAGGQDTQYF. As DNA, the CDR3 is TGTGCCAGCAGTGAGCTAGCGGGGGGGCAAGATACGCAGTATTTT.

The DNA of the CDR3 is TGTGCTAGTGGTTCGGCGGGGAGGGCTGAAGCTTTCTTT. As protein: CASGSAGRAEAFF. V gene TRBV12-5 combines with J gene TRBJ1-1; no definite D call. Trimming cost V 4 bases and J 6 bases, with 12 bases left between them. Germline V CDR1 and CDR2: LGHNT, FRNRAP. The CDR3 contains 13 residues.

The chain combines TRBV5-8 with TRBJ2-7, with TRBD1 matching over 10 bases. Trimming at V came to 2 bases and at J to 4 bases, leaving 6 bases not matched to a gene. The CDR3 has 15 amino acids. The germline V gene has CDR1 SGHTS and CDR2 YDEGEE. The CDR3 sequence: CASSFGGQGQYEQYF. CDR3 sequence (DNA): TGTGCCAGCAGCTTTGGGGGACAGGGGCAGTACGAGCAGTACTTC.

The chain has TRBV2 and TRBJ2-7, with a tentative D call TRBD1 (5 bases). The V end was cut by 7 bases, the J end by 3 bases, with 16 bases between. Germline V gene sequence: CDR1 SNHLY, CDR2 FYNNEI. This CDR3 comprises 14 residues. Here the CDR3 reads CASTSEDTHYEQYF. The CDR3 DNA reads TGTGCCAGCACCTCCGAGGACACTCACTACGAGCAGTACTTC.

This clone was seen just once. The chain is built from TRBV7-9 and TRBJ2-2; 15 bases map to TRBD2. The germline CDR1 and CDR2 sequences are SEHNR and FQNEAQ (reference sequence). V shed 8 bases, J shed 3 bases, and the junction held 10 bases outside the gene matches. This CDR3 has 18 amino acids. The CDR3 region is CASSLGLAGGFYTGELFF. The CDR3 coding sequence is TGTGCCAGCTCCCTAGGACTAGCGGGGGGGTTTTACACCGGGGAGCTGTTTTTT. Drawing the rest from reference TRBV7-9 and TRBJ2-2, the complete variable domain is DTGVSQNPRHKITKRGQNVTFRCDPISEHNRLYWYRQTLGQGPEFLTYFQNEAQLEKSRLLSDRFSAERPKGSFSTLEIQRTEQGDSAMYLCASSLGLAGGFYTGELFFGEGSRLTVL.

The gene calls are TRBV6-2 or TRBV6-3 and TRBJ1-5, with 8 bases aligning to TRBD1. Trimming removed 0 bases from V and 6 bases from J; junction bases left unmatched: 16. The CDR3 is 19 amino acids. From germline, CDR1 is MNHEY and CDR2 SVGEGT. The CDR3 DNA reads TGTGCCAGCAGTTACTCGAATGTAGTGGGCAGGGGGCTTCGTCAGCCCCAGCATTTT. Its translation: CASSYSNVVGRGLRQPQHF.

This chain joins TRBV3-1 (or the pseudogene TRBV3-2) and TRBJ2-7; 8 bases are a match to TRBD1. With V trimmed by 6 bases and J by 6 bases, 16 bases remained unmatched. The CDR3 is 16 residues long. Germline V CDR1 and CDR2: LGHDT, YNNKEL (reference sequence). The CDR3 nucleotides read TGTGCCAGCAGGTGCCGCGTGACAGGGGTGTACTGCGAGCAGTACTTC. Protein product: CASRCRVTGVYCEQYF.

This clone was counted a single time. The chain carries TRBV14 and TRBJ1-2; TRBD1 aligns across 9 bases. This CDR3 is 13 amino acids long. CDR1 and CDR2 (germline): SGHDN, FVKESK. V lost 4 bases to trimming and J lost 7 bases; unmatched junction nucleotides: 4. This chain's CDR3 is CASSPGTGSGYTF. The CDR3 DNA reads TGTGCCAGCAGCCCGGGGACAGGGAGTGGCTACACCTTC.

This sequence joins TRBV29-1 and TRBJ1-2; D not certain. The CDR3 runs to 12 residues. Trimming pared 3 bases from V and 4 bases from J, leaving 9 bases between. The germline V gene has CDR1 SQVTM and CDR2 ANQGSEA. CDR3 coding DNA: TGCAGCGTTGAGGGCAGCCGCTATGGCTACACCTTC. It translates to CSVEGSRYGYTF.

This chain connects TRBV6-6 to TRBJ2-5; 7 bases align to TRBD2. The CDR3 runs 15 residues. Looked up from germline, CDR1 is MNHNY and CDR2 is SVGAGI (reference sequence). Trimming at V came to 2 bases and at J to 1 base, leaving 4 bases not matched to a gene. Here the CDR3 DNA reads TGTGCCAGCAGTTACGGCGGGGGAACCCAAGAGACCCAGTACTTC. This encodes CASSYGGGTQETQYF.

The table lists this clone with a count of one. The CDR3 bases are TGTGCCATCAGTGGGTTTACAGGGAGTGGGTCAGATACGCAGTATTTT. Protein: CAISGFTGSGSDTQYF. V usage is TRBV10-3 and J usage is TRBJ2-3, with D possibly being TRBD1 (6 bases). V lost 4 bases, J lost 4 bases, and 18 bases lay in between. CDR1 and CDR2 from the germline V gene are ENHRY and SYGVKD. This CDR3 has 16 amino acids.

CDR3 nucleotides: TGTGCCAGCAGCTACTCCGGGACTAGCGGAATTGGTGAGCAGTTCTTC. This encodes CASSYSGTSGIGEQFF. The chain uses TRBV13 and TRBJ2-1; 11 positions match TRBD2. J gave up 9 bases and V 4 bases, and 11 bases lay outside the gene matches. CDR3 size: 16 residues. The V gene's germline CDR1 is PRHDT and CDR2 FYEKMQ (reference sequence). Full variable domain (remainder filled in from reference TRBV13 and TRBJ2-1): AAGVIQSPRHLIKEKRETATLKCYPIPRHDTVYWYQQGPGQDPQFLISFYEKMQSDKGSIPDRFSAQQFSDYHSELNMSSLELGDSALYFCASSYSGTSGIGEQFFGPGTRLTVL.